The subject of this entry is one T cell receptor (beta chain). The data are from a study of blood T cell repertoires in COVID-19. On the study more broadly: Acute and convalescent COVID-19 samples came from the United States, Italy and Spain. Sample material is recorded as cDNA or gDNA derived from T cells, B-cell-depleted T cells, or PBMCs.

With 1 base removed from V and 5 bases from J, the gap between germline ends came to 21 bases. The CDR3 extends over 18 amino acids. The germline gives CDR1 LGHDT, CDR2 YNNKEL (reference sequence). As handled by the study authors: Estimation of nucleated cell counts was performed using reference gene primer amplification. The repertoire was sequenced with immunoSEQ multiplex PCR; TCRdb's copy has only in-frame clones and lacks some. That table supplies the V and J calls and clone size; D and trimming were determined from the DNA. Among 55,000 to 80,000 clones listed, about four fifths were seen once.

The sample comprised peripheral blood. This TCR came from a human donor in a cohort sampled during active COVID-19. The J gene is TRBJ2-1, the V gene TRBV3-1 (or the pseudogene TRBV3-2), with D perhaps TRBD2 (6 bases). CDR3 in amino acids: CASSQVAVSRGVHNEQFF. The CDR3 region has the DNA TGTGCCAGCAGCCAAGTAGCCGTATCCCGCGGGGTGCACAATGAGCAGTTCTTC.